This entry lists 9 T cell receptor beta chains sequenced from one sample in a study of glioma-infiltrating T cells. The iRepertoire nested amplicon-rescue multiplex PCR amplified TCR alpha and beta CDR3s from RNA. TCRdb re-called the multiplex PCR reads with MiXCR, one entry per CDR3 protein. Of roughly 200,000 distinct CDR3 sequences listed, about 32% were seen once; the top ten hold around 20%. The sample comprised glioma tissue, nonneoplastic brain tissue, or PBMCs (not recorded which). These receptors were obtained from a human donor with low-grade glioma or glioblastoma, undergoing nonglioma brain surgery, or in good health (not recorded which).

This clonotype was recorded at least ten times. This rearrangement joins TRBV28 to TRBJ1-3, with D unclear. Between the trimmed V and J ends, which lost 9 bases and 4 bases, there was a span of 16 bases. Germline values: CDR1 MDHEN, CDR2 SYDVKM. CDR3 length: 14 residues. CDR3 in amino acids: CASHTPGGGNTIYF. The CDR3 nucleotides read TGTGCCAGTCACACTCCCGGTGGCGGAAACACCATATATTTT.

At least ten counts were recorded for this clonotype. The chain employs TRBV7-9 and TRBJ1-2; D remains ambiguous. The CDR3 is 14 residues long. Germline V CDR1 and CDR2: SEHNR, FQNEAQ (reference sequence). Trimming removed 5 bases from V and 4 bases from J, with 14 bases in between. The CDR3 loop reads CASSPRRLSYGYTF. The DNA of the CDR3 is TGTGCCAGCAGCCCCCGGAGGCTCTCCTATGGCTACACCTTC.

This clonotype appeared many times. As DNA, the CDR3 is TGCAGTGCTAGAGAACCAGCGGGAGGCTACAATGAGCAGTTCTTC. Encoded protein: CSAREPAGGYNEQFF. The V and J genes are TRBV20-1 and TRBJ2-1; 9 bases line up with TRBD2. J was trimmed by 3 bases and V by 0 bases; bases with no gene match: 3. This CDR3 has 15 residues. From germline, CDR1 is DFQATT and CDR2 SNEGSKA (reference sequence).

This clonotype was seen repeatedly, ten times or more. The genes are TRBV4-2 and TRBJ2-1, with TRBD2 matching 12 bases. The germline V gene has CDR1 LGHNA and CDR2 YNFKEQ. The CDR3 runs 16 residues. V lost 2 bases and J lost 4; bases outside the gene matches: 3. DNA of the CDR3: TGTGCCAGCAGCCAACCGACTAGCGGGGGATACAATGAGCAGTTCTTC. Translating gives CASSQPTSGGYNEQFF.

Ten or more counts support this clonotype. This sequence joins TRBV7-2 and TRBJ2-7; 9 nucleotides align to TRBD2. CDR1 is SGHTA and CDR2 is FQGNSA in the germline V gene. V trimming: 3 bases; J trimming: 0 bases; junction bases outside the gene matches: 6. This CDR3 region has 16 residues. In DNA form, the CDR3 reads TGTGCCAGCAGCTTTAGCGGGAGCACTAGCTCCTACGAGCAGTACTTC. It is translated as CASSFSGSTSSYEQYF.

This clonotype has ten or more counts. The V and J genes are TRBV20-1 and TRBJ1-5; no definite D call. The V gene's germline CDR1 is DFQATT and CDR2 SNEGSKA (reference sequence). There are 16 residues in the CDR3. Trimming pared 5 bases from V and 0 bases from J, leaving 17 bases between. CDR3: CSAVQRVSNSNQPQHF. The CDR3 region has the DNA TGCAGTGCTGTTCAGAGAGTCTCCAATAGCAATCAGCCCCAGCATTTT.

The V call is TRBV9, the J call TRBJ2-3, with D possibly TRBD2 on 5 matching bases. Germline CDR1 is SGDLS and CDR2 is YYNGEE. CDR3 length: 16 amino acids. Between the trimmed V and J ends, which lost 2 bases and 2 bases, there was a span of 15 bases. The CDR3 region has the DNA TGTGCCAGCAGCGTCCCTCTAGCTGGGTCCACAGATACGCAGTATTTT. Translation gives CASSVPLAGSTDTQYF.

This clonotype was observed many times. V gene TRBV19 combines with J gene TRBJ1-6; 9 bases are a match to TRBD1. Germline assignment: CDR1 LNHDA and CDR2 SQIVND (reference sequence). The CDR3 is 13 amino acids. V shed 8 bases, J shed 8 bases, and the junction held 4 bases outside the gene matches. CDR3 protein: CASARTGDSPLHF. The CDR3 nucleotides read TGTGCCAGTGCCCGGACAGGGGATTCACCCCTCCACTTT.

To note about this clonotype: The junction does not match germline at one end; this may be a read error. The chain recombines TRBV3-1 with TRBJ2-1, with 14 bases matching TRBD2. Germline-derived CDR1 and CDR2 are LGHDT and YNNKEL (reference sequence). The CDR3 totals 17 residues. The CDR3 region has the DNA TGTGCCGGCAGCTATGGGACTAGCGGGAGCTCCTACAATGAGCAGTTCTTC. Translation gives CAGSYGTSGSSYNEQFF.